These 6 T cell receptor beta chains share one sample of origin, sequenced in a study of blood T cells in healthy people across ages. Through a sample-barcoded 5' primer and a J-beta primer mix, a second PCR was run for 7 to 11 cycles. TCRdb fed the 5' RACE reads into MiXCR, producing one record per CDR3 protein. This sample has hundreds of thousands of distinct CDR3 sequences; approximately 30% occur once, and the top ten carry more than 15%. The specimen sequenced was blood. These receptors originate from a woman over 75 in good health.

This clonotype turned up a few times. It may be a read error: a sequence one base away is much more abundant. The gene calls are TRBV20-1 and TRBJ2-1; D unresolved. The CDR3 spans 11 residues. Trimming took 3 bases from V and 10 from J, leaving 10 bases between them. Germline CDR1 DFQATT, CDR2 SNEGSKA (reference sequence). The CDR3 region has the DNA TGCAGTGCTAGTTCTGGTCACGAGCAGTTCTTC. This codes for CSASSGHEQFF.

The V gene is TRBV7-2, the J gene TRBJ2-7; D unresolved. CDR1 is SGHTA, CDR2 FQGNSA, per germline. This CDR3 has 15 residues. Trimming cost V 4 bases and J 3 bases, with 16 bases left between them. The CDR3 DNA follows: TGTGCCAGCAGCTGGAGATCGCCCTTAAACTACGAGCAGTACTTC. Its protein is CASSWRSPLNYEQYF. Supplemented by reference TRBV7-2 and TRBJ2-7, the full variable domain reads GAGVSQSPSNKVTEKGKDVELRCDPISGHTALYWYRQSLGQGLEFLIYFQGNSAPDKSGLPSDRFSAERTGGSVSTLTIQRTQQEDSAVYLCASSWRSPLNYEQYFGPGTRLTVT.

In the case of this clonotype: Germline and junction disagree at one end, which may indicate a read error. CDR3 in DNA: TGCAGTGCTAGAGATAGGGGTCGGGACAGGGCCACCGGGGAGCGGTTTTTT. It is translated as CSARDRGRDRATGERFF. This sequence joins TRBV20-1 and TRBJ2-2, with 9 bases aligning to TRBD1. The CDR3 runs to 17 residues. Germline values: CDR1 DFQATT, CDR2 SNEGSKA (reference sequence).

The V and J genes are TRBV5-6 and TRBJ1-6; D call uncertain. This CDR3 is built from 15 residues. V was pared by 7 bases and J by 7 bases, with 18 bases between. In germline, CDR1 is SGHDT, CDR2 YYEEEE. The DNA of the CDR3 is TGTGCCAGCCACAACGTAGGATTTGTGAATTCACCCCTCCACTTT. Translating it yields CASHNVGFVNSPLHF.

The rearrangement joins TRBV7-9 to TRBJ1-4; D uncertain. The length of the CDR3 is 13 residues. Germline V gene sequence: CDR1 SEHNR, CDR2 FQNEAQ (reference sequence). Between the trimmed V and J ends, which lost 4 bases and 5 bases, there was a span of 8 bases. CDR3 sequence (DNA): TGTGCCAGCAGCTCGAGCGGAAATGAAAAACTGTTTTTT. It specifies CASSSSGNEKLFF.

This clonotype has a handful of counts. This may be a read error: a much more frequent sequence differs by one nucleotide. V and J are TRBV7-6 and TRBJ2-1; TRBD2 matches at 8 bases. The CDR3 contains 16 residues. The V gene end was trimmed by 5 bases and the J gene end by 5 bases; junction bases not matched to a gene: 11. Per the germline V gene, CDR1 is SGHVS and CDR2 is FNYEAQ. CDR3 protein: CASSGGPAGADNEQFF. The CDR3 coding sequence is TGTGCCAGCAGCGGAGGACCAGCGGGGGCCGACAATGAGCAGTTCTTC.